This TCR beta chain was obtained from a study of vaccination and CD4 T cells after COVID-19. TCRdb passed the PCR reads through MiXCR, listing each CDR3 protein once. The repertoire has 25,000 to 35,000 distinct CDR3 sequences, almost 50% of them found once; the top ten carry about 5.8%. Germline-derived CDR1 and CDR2 are MNHEY and SMNVEV (reference sequence). Germline trimming cut 3 bases from V and 6 bases from J; bases unmatched to any gene: 5. The CDR3 totals 15 residues. Time point given: late sampling 161 to 241 days after vaccination in three convalescent patients. This chain connects TRBV27 to TRBJ2-1; 10 bases are a match to TRBD2. This clonotype was sampled from a human donor who had recovered from COVID-19. The source material was CD4+ T cells from blood, sampled about 7 months after SARS-CoV-2 vaccination. CDR3 sequence (DNA): TGTGCCAGCAGTTTCGGACTAGCGGCCATCAATGAGCAGTTCTTC. Amino acid sequence: CASSFGLAAINEQFF.